This T cell receptor beta chain was captured in a study of T-cell reconstitution after alpha-beta-depleted transplantation in children. Study-wide findings and caveats: A year had passed since transplant, and T-cell counts and diversity by then came mostly from newly produced T cells.

TCRbeta library preparation incorporated unique molecular identifiers. Each CDR3 protein gets one entry after TCRdb re-called the PCR reads with MiXCR. The sample shows 500,000 or so distinct CDR3 sequences, 10% to 12% of them seen only once. Worth noting for this clonotype: The target antigen is unknown.

This specimen consisted of PBMCs, mostly from graft donor cells, obtained 180 days after TCRalphabeta/CD19-depleted stem cell transplant. The receptor's source is a female patient aged 2 to 10 who had a stem cell transplant for aplastic anemia, so the T cells may come from the graft donor.

The CDR3 protein is CAISNGLAGGTDTQYF. The DNA of the CDR3 is TGTGCCATCAGCAACGGACTAGCGGGAGGCACAGATACGCAGTATTTT. The rearrangement links TRBV10-3 to TRBJ2-3; 13 nucleotides agree with TRBD2. CDR3 length: 16 amino acids. The V gene's germline CDR1 is ENHRY and CDR2 SYGVKD. V shed 6 bases and J 1 base; nucleotides not matched to a gene: 4.